Listed below are T cell receptor beta chains from one sample, sequenced in a study of CD8 T cells in ankylosing spondylitis. TCRdb re-derived calls from the 5' RACE reads in MiXCR, one entry per CDR3 protein. Of 90,000 to 120,000 distinct CDR3 sequences listed, nearly 25% are singletons. The sample taken for sequencing was synovial fluid, either unsorted or a sorted T cell fraction (not recorded which). These TCRs come from a male donor with ankylosing spondylitis. Both conserved end residues are part of each CDR3. A D gene is named only where the DNA matches it firmly. Clone size is given for some rows only: seen once, a few or many times, or a class if the clone is expanded.

v_call: TRBV28; d_call: -; clone_size: few; j_call: TRBJ2-3; cdr3_nt: TGTGCCAGCAGTTGGGAGCGTTTGGGGCCAGATACGCAGTATTTT; cdr3_aa: CASSWERLGPDTQYF
v_call: TRBV30; d_call: TRBD1; clone_size: -; j_call: TRBJ1-2; cdr3_nt: TGTGCCTGGAGTATAGGGGGCTCGGGTCGTGGCTACACCTTC; cdr3_aa: CAWSIGGSGRGYTF
v_call: TRBV30; d_call: -; clone_size: -; j_call: TRBJ1-2; cdr3_nt: TGTGCCTGGAGTTTTTATGAGGGAAACTATGGCTACACCTTC; cdr3_aa: CAWSFYEGNYGYTF
v_call: TRBV29-1; d_call: TRBD1; clone_size: -; j_call: TRBJ2-1; cdr3_nt: TGCAGCGTTGAAAGGGGGACAGGAGCCTACAATGAGCAGTTCTTC; cdr3_aa: CSVERGTGAYNEQFF
v_call: TRBV5-5; d_call: -; clone_size: -; j_call: TRBJ1-5; cdr3_nt: TGTGCCAGCAGCTTGACAGGGTTGGTTGAGAGCAATCAGCCCCAGCATTTT; cdr3_aa: CASSLTGLVESNQPQHF
v_call: TRBV5-1; d_call: TRBD1; clone_size: -; j_call: TRBJ2-3; cdr3_nt: TGCGCCAGCAGCTTGCCCGGACAGGTTATCAATACGCAGTATTTT; cdr3_aa: CASSLPGQVINTQYF
v_call: TRBV20-1; d_call: -; clone_size: -; j_call: TRBJ1-1; cdr3_nt: TGCAGTGCTCGGACAGTGAACACTGAAGCTTTCTTT; cdr3_aa: CSARTVNTEAFF
v_call: TRBV20-1; d_call: -; clone_size: many; j_call: TRBJ1-4; cdr3_nt: TGCAGTGCTAGCAGGAGTCCTAATGAAAAACTGTTTTTT; cdr3_aa: CSASRSPNEKLFF
v_call: TRBV6-1; d_call: -; clone_size: -; j_call: TRBJ2-5; cdr3_nt: TGTGCCAGCAGTGAAGCGTTAAGGACCCAGTACTTC; cdr3_aa: CASSEALRTQYF
v_call: TRBV10-3; d_call: -; clone_size: few; j_call: TRBJ2-1; cdr3_nt: TGTGCCATCAGTGAATCAGGGTCCAATGAGCAGTTCTTC; cdr3_aa: CAISESGSNEQFF
v_call: TRBV7-8; d_call: -; clone_size: -; j_call: TRBJ1-5; cdr3_nt: TGTGCCAGCAGTCTGACCCTAGGGCCCCAGCATTTT; cdr3_aa: CASSLTLGPQHF
v_call: TRBV6-5; d_call: TRBD1; clone_size: few; j_call: TRBJ2-1; cdr3_nt: TGTGCCAGCAGTTACTCGACAGGGCCCTACAATGAGCAGTTCTTC; cdr3_aa: CASSYSTGPYNEQFF
v_call: TRBV29-1; d_call: -; clone_size: -; j_call: TRBJ2-1; cdr3_nt: TGCAGCGTCGGCCCCCGGGACTTTCAGTATGAGCAGTTCTTC; cdr3_aa: CSVGPRDFQYEQFF
v_call: TRBV7-9; d_call: -; clone_size: medium-sized; j_call: TRBJ2-7; cdr3_nt: TGTGCCAGCAGCAGGGGCGATTTAGCCCACGAGCAGTACTTC; cdr3_aa: CASSRGDLAHEQYF
v_call: TRBV24-1; d_call: -; clone_size: -; j_call: TRBJ2-3; cdr3_nt: TGTGCCACCAGACCGACGGCTACAGATACGCAGTATTTT; cdr3_aa: CATRPTATDTQYF
v_call: TRBV5-1; d_call: -; clone_size: few; j_call: TRBJ2-2; cdr3_nt: TGCGCCAGCAGCTTGGAAATAAACACCGGGGAGCTGTTTTTT; cdr3_aa: CASSLEINTGELFF